There are a few counts of the clone carrying this T cell receptor beta chain. TCRdb redid the calling of the 5' RACE reads with MiXCR, one entry per CDR3 protein. The sample carries roughly 100,000 distinct CDR3 sequences, over 15% recorded once. The record originates from a study of T-cell memory formation after mild COVID-19. The germline CDR1 and CDR2 sequences are SGHVS and FNYEAQ. This CDR3 region has 13 residues. V was cut by 0 bases and J by 5 bases, with 4 bases left in between. The V gene is TRBV7-6, the J gene TRBJ2-2; D uncertain. The receptor comes from an adult woman who had mild COVID-19 (a few samples of this study predate the infection). Cell type and time point are not known. The sequenced sample consisted of PBMCs or a T cell subset sorted from them (not recorded which). CDR3 protein: CASSLAETGELFF. CDR3 bases: TGTGCCAGCAGCTTAGCAGAGACCGGGGAGCTGTTTTTT.